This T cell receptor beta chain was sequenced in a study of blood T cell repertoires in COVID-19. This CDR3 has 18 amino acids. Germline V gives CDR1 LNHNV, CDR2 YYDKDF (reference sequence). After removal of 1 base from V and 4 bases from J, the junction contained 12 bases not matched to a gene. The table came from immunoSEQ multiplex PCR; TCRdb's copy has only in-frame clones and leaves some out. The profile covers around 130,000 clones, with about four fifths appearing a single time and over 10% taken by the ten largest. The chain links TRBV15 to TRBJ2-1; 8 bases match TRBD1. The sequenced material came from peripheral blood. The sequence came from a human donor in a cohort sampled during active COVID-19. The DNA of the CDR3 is TGTGCCACCAGCAGAGGGGCCTCCGGGACAGGTTTATACAATGAGCAGTTCTTC. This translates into CATSRGASGTGLYNEQFF.